The source of this T cell receptor beta chain is a study of cytomegalovirus exposure and HLA in healthy donors. After removal of 5 bases from V and 4 bases from J, the junction contained 1 base not matched to a gene. Germline CDR1 reads GTSNPN; CDR2 reads SVGIG (reference sequence). There are 11 residues in the CDR3. Primers: 60 Vbeta forward and 13 Jbeta reverse. Here immunoSEQ multiplex PCR was the method, and the copy in TCRdb shows in-frame clones only, minus some. This table holds more than 45,000 clones. The V call is TRBV30, the J call TRBJ2-7; 8 bases match TRBD1. The TCR sequence derives from a male donor in good health and CMV-seronegative. Source material: PBMCs. The chain's CDR3 is CAWDRGYEQYF. As DNA, the CDR3 is TGTGCCTGGGACAGGGGTTACGAGCAGTACTTC.